What follows are 16 T cell receptor beta chains derived from one specimen sequenced in a study of cytomegalovirus exposure and HLA in healthy donors. The study ran its PCR with 60 Vbeta and 13 Jbeta primers. TCRdb's table, derived via immunoSEQ multiplex PCR, lists solely in-frame clones and lacks some. Of roughly 71,000 clones in the sample, about 67% were seen once. Source material: PBMCs. These receptor sequences come from a human donor in good health.

The CDR3 loop reads CASSLAGGKEETQYF. The CDR3 coding sequence is TGCGCCAGCAGCTTGGCTGGAGGGAAGGAGGAGACCCAGTACTTC. The chain uses TRBV5-1 and TRBJ2-5; D is possibly TRBD2 (6 bases). The CDR3 has 15 residues. Germline values: CDR1 SGHRS, CDR2 YFSETQ. V dropped 0 bases and J dropped 5 bases, with 14 bases sitting between them.

This chain joins TRBV30 and TRBJ1-3; weak D call: TRBD1 (5 bases). Trimming cost V 1 base and J 1 base, with 11 bases left between them. CDR3 length equals 15 residues. Germline loops: CDR1 GTSNPN, CDR2 SVGIG (reference sequence). The CDR3 reads CAWSETSGSGNTIYF. CDR3 sequence (DNA): TGTGCCTGGAGTGAAACTTCAGGGTCTGGAAACACCATATATTTT.

The V gene is TRBV6-1, the J gene TRBJ1-1; tentatively, D is TRBD1 (6 bases). This CDR3 contains 14 residues. Trimming shortened V by 2 bases and J by 9 bases, and 16 bases separated the two germline ends. Germline V gene lookup returns CDR1 MNHNS and CDR2 SASEGT. Here the CDR3 reads CASSERWQGKKAFF. CDR3 sequence (DNA): TGTGCCAGCAGTGAAAGGTGGCAGGGGAAGAAAGCTTTCTTT.

V gene TRBV2 combines with J gene TRBJ1-3; D gene ambiguous. From germline, CDR1 is SNHLY and CDR2 FYNNEI. Trimming removed 1 base at V and 0 bases at J, with 7 bases between. This CDR3 region has 15 residues. CDR3 sequence (DNA): TGTGCCAGCAGTGAAGGGGAGAGCTCTGGAAACACCATATATTTT. It codes for CASSEGESSGNTIYF.

The V call is TRBV7-2, the J call TRBJ2-5, with 9 positions matching TRBD2. The CDR3 extends over 16 amino acids. Germline V CDR1 and CDR2: SGHTA, FQGNSA. Germline trimming cut 1 base from V and 9 bases from J; bases unmatched to any gene: 12. DNA for the CDR3: TGTGCCAGCAGCTTAGACCCTAGCGGGACCCACTCCGCCCAGTACTTC. Translated: CASSLDPSGTHSAQYF.

The chain uses TRBV2 and TRBJ1-2, with a weak D call TRBD1 (6 bases). The V end was cut by 4 bases, the J end by 8 bases, with 11 bases between. The CDR3 consists of 12 residues. Germline V gene lookup returns CDR1 SNHLY and CDR2 FYNNEI. The chain's CDR3 is CASSGGRGGYTF. The CDR3 bases are TGTGCCAGCAGTGGGGGCAGGGGAGGCTACACCTTC.

The J gene is TRBJ2-7, the V gene TRBV7-2; tentatively, D is TRBD2 (5 bases). CDR1 and CDR2 (germline): SGHTA, FQGNSA. This CDR3 contains 14 residues. Trimming took off 4 bases at V and 0 bases at J, with 10 bases between the two ends. CDR3 sequence reads: CASSSLRVSYEQYF. The DNA of the CDR3 is TGTGCCAGCAGCTCCCTGCGGGTCTCCTACGAGCAGTACTTC.

This sequence joins TRBV5-1 and TRBJ2-7, with a possible D match to TRBD2 (6 bases). The CDR3 totals 16 residues. The germline gives CDR1 SGHRS, CDR2 YFSETQ. The V gene lost 4 bases and the J gene lost 7 bases, with 24 bases spanning the gap. The CDR3 is CASSKTSPAPRGEQYF. CDR3 nucleotides: TGCGCCAGCAGCAAAACTAGCCCGGCACCACGTGGGGAGCAGTACTTC.

This clone was seen once. The chain carries TRBV9 and TRBJ1-2; 7 nucleotides align to TRBD1. Trimming at V came to 4 bases and at J to 4 bases, leaving 13 bases not matched to a gene. Germline loops: CDR1 SGDLS, CDR2 YYNGEE. This CDR3 is 16 amino acids long. The CDR3 here is CASSSRAGGRGYGYTF. CDR3 DNA sequence: TGTGCCAGCAGCTCCCGAGCAGGGGGGCGCGGCTATGGCTACACCTTC.

This chain joins TRBV6-5 and TRBJ1-1; TRBD1 is a possible D gene (5 bases). CDR1 and CDR2 from the germline V gene are MNHEY and SVGAGI. This CDR3 comprises 9 residues. Trimming removed 5 bases from V and 13 bases from J, with 8 bases in between. CDR3 bases: TGTGCCAGCAGTCCAGGGTTTTTCTTT. Amino acids: CASSPGFFF.

The genes are TRBV10-3 and TRBJ1-4; TRBD1 agrees at 8 bases. CDR1 is ENHRY, CDR2 SYGVKD, per germline. The CDR3 contains 14 residues. Trimming at V came to 8 bases and at J to 6 bases, leaving 8 bases not matched to a gene. CDR3 nucleotide sequence: TGTGCCATCTCCTCGGACAGGGATGATGAAAAACTGTTTTTT. This gives the protein CAISSDRDDEKLFF.

This clone came up a few times. The rearrangement joins TRBV7-3 to TRBJ2-7; TRBD1 aligns across 8 bases. This CDR3 is built from 14 residues. In germline, CDR1 is SGHTA, CDR2 FQGTGA. The V and J ends lost 2 bases and 6 bases, in that order; junction bases with no gene match: 6. This CDR3 is CASSLQGASGEQYF. The CDR3 DNA sequence: TGTGCCAGCAGCTTACAGGGGGCGTCGGGCGAGCAGTACTTC.

The chain links TRBV11-2 to TRBJ2-7, with TRBD1 matching over 8 bases. The CDR3 totals 13 residues. The germline V gene encodes CDR1 SGHAT and CDR2 FQNNGV. J was trimmed by 5 bases and V by 7 bases; bases with no gene match: 7. CDR3 loop: CASTMDREHEQYF. In nucleotides, the CDR3 is TGTGCCAGCACCATGGACAGGGAGCACGAGCAGTACTTC. Supplemented by reference TRBV11-2 and TRBJ2-7, the full variable domain reads EAGVAQSPRYKIIEKRQSVAFWCNPISGHATLYWYQQILGQGPKLLIQFQNNGVVDDSQLPKDRFSAERLKGVDSTLKIQPAKLEDSAVYLCASTMDREHEQYFGPGTRLTVT.

The chain has TRBV4-1 and TRBJ1-1; D perhaps matches TRBD1 (5 bases). CDR3 length equals 15 residues. Germline CDR1 and CDR2: MGHRA and YSYEKL. The V end was cut by 4 bases, the J end by 1 base, with 13 bases between. CDR3 in DNA: TGCGCCAGCAGCCGCCTTATTCAGGGGAACACTGAAGCTTTCTTT. This codes for CASSRLIQGNTEAFF.

Only a few counts were recorded for this clone. This sequence joins TRBV4-2 and TRBJ1-1; no definite D call. CDR1 and CDR2 from the germline V gene are LGHNA and YNFKEQ. V was trimmed by 1 base and J by 4 bases, leaving 7 bases between them. The CDR3 has 13 amino acids. The CDR3 here is CASSQAGITEAFF. CDR3 nucleotide sequence: TGTGCCAGCAGCCAAGCAGGTATCACTGAAGCTTTCTTT.

The chain joins TRBV4-1 to TRBJ2-3; a weak D match, TRBD1 (6 bases). The CDR3 consists of 15 residues. V lost 5 bases and J 1 base, leaving 13 bases between the germline ends. In germline, CDR1 is MGHRA, CDR2 YSYEKL. CDR3 bases: TGCGCCAGCAGCACCGGACAGCTTGGCACAGATACGCAGTATTTT. It codes for CASSTGQLGTDTQYF.